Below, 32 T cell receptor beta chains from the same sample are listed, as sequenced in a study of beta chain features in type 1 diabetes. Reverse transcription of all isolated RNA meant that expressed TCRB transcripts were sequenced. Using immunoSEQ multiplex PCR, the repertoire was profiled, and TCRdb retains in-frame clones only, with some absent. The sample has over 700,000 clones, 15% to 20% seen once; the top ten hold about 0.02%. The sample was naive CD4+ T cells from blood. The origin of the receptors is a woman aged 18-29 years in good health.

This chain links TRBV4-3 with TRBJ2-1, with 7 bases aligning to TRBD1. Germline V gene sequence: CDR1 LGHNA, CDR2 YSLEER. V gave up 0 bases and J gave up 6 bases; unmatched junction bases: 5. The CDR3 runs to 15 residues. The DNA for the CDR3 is TGCGCCAGCAGCCAAGATGGGACAGTACCCAATGAGCAGTTCTTC. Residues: CASSQDGTVPNEQFF.

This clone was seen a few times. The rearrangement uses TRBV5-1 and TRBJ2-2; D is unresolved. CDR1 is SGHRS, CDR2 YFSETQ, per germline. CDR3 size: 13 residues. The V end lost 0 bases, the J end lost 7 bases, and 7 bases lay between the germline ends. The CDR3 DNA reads TGCGCCAGCAGCTTGGACCCCCACGGGGAGCTGTTTTTT. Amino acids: CASSLDPHGELFF.

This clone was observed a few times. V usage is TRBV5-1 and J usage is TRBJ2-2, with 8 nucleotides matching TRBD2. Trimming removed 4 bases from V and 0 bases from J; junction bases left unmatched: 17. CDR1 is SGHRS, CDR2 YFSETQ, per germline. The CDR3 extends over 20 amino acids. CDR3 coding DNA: TGCGCCAGCAGCAGACGACTAAGAGCGGGAGCCATAGCGAACACCGGGGAGCTGTTTTTT. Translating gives CASSRRLRAGAIANTGELFF.

DNA of the CDR3: TGTGCCAGCAGCAGCGGGAGTTTCCGGGAGCTGTTTTTT. The encoded protein is CASSSGSFRELFF. The chain employs TRBV28 and TRBJ2-2; 8 nucleotides agree with TRBD2. The CDR3 contains 13 residues. V lost 6 bases, J lost 9 bases, and 6 bases stayed unmatched. Germline V CDR1 and CDR2: MDHEN, SYDVKM.

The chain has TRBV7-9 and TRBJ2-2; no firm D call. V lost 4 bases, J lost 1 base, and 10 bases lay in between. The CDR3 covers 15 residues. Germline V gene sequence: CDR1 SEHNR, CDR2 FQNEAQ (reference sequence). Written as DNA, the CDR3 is TGTGCCAGCAGCTCTTCGTCAGTGAACACCGGGGAGCTGTTTTTT. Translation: CASSSSSVNTGELFF.

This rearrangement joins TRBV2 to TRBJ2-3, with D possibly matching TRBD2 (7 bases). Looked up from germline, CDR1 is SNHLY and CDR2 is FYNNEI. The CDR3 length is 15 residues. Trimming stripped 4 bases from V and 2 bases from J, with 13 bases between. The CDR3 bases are TGTGCCAGCAGTGTGGGGGGGCCAATCACAGATACGCAGTATTTT. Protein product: CASSVGGPITDTQYF.

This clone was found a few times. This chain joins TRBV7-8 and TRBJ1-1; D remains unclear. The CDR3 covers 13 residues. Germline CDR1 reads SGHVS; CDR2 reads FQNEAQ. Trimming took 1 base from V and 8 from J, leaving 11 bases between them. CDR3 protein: CASSLGLAGEAFF. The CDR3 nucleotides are TGTGCCAGCAGCTTAGGCTTGGCGGGGGAAGCTTTCTTT.

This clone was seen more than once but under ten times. Here the CDR3 reads CASSLGPGREAFF. Written as DNA, the CDR3 is TGTGCCAGCAGCTTGGGACCGGGACGGGAAGCTTTCTTT. The chain links TRBV5-4 to TRBJ1-1, with D perhaps matching TRBD1 (5 bases). Trimming removed 0 bases at V and 8 bases at J, with 11 bases between. The CDR3 contains 13 residues. CDR1 is SGHNT and CDR2 is YYREEE in the germline V gene (reference sequence).

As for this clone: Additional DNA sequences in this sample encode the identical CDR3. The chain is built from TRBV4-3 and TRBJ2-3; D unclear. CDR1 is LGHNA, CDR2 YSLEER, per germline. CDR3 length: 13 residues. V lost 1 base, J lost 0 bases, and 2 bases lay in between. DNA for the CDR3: TGCGCCAGCAGCCAAGGCAGCACAGATACGCAGTATTTT. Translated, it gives CASSQGSTDTQYF.

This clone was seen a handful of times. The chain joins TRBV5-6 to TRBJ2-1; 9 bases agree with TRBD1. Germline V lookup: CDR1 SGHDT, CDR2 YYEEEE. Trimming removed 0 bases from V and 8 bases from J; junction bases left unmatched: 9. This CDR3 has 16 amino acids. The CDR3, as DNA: TGTGCCAGCAGCTTGGTGGGGACAGGGAATGGGGATGAGCAGTTCTTC. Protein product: CASSLVGTGNGDEQFF.

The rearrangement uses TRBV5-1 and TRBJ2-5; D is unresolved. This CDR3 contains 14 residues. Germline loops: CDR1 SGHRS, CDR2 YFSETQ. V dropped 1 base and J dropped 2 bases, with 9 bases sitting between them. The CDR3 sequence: CASSLHPSQETQYF. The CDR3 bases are TGCGCCAGCAGCTTGCATCCGTCACAAGAGACCCAGTACTTC. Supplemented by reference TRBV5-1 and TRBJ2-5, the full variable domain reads KAGVTQTPRYLIKTRGQQVTLSCSPISGHRSVSWYQQTPGQGLQFLFEYFSETQRNKGNFPGRFSGRQFSNSRSEMNVSTLELGDSALYLCASSLHPSQETQYFGPGTRLLVL.

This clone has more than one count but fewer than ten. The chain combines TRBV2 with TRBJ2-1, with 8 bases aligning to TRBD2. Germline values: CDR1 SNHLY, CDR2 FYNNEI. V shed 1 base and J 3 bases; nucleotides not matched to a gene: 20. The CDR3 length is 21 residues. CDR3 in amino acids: CASSEVGIGAGGPVDYNEQFF. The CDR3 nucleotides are TGTGCCAGCAGTGAAGTGGGAATTGGGGCGGGAGGCCCGGTAGACTACAATGAGCAGTTCTTC.

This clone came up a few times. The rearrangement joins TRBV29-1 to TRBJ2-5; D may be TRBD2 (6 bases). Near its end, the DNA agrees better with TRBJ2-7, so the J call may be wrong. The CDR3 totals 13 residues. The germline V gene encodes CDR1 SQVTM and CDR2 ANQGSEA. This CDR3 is CSVAWQEGYEQYF. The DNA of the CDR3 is TGCAGCGTCGCATGGCAGGAGGGCTACGAGCAGTACTTC.

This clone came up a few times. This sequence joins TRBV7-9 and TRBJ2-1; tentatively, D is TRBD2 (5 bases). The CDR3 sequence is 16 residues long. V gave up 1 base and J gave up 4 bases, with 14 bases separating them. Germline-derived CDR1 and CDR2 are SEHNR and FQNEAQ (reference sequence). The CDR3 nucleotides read TGTGCCAGCAGCTTAGTGGGCGGGCAAGCATACAATGAGCAGTTCTTC. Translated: CASSLVGGQAYNEQFF.

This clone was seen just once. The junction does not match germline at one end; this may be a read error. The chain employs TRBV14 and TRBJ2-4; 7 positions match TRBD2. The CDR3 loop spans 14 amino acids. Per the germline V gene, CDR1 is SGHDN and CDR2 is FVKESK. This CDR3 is CAGSQLALGGRQYF. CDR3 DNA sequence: TGTGCCGGCAGCCAACTAGCGCTGGGTGGGCGTCAGTACTTC.

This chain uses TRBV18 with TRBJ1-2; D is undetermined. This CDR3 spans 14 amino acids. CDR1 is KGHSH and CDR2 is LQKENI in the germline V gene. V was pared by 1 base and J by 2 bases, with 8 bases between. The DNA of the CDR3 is TGTGCCAGCTCACCACAGAACGGAAACTATGGCTACACCTTC. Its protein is CASSPQNGNYGYTF.

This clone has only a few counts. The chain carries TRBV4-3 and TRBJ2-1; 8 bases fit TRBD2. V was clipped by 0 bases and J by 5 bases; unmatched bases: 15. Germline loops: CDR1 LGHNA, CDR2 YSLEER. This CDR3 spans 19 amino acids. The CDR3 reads CASSQDGSGSSIPHNEQFF. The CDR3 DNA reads TGCGCCAGCAGCCAAGATGGGAGCGGGAGTTCGATCCCCCACAATGAGCAGTTCTTC.

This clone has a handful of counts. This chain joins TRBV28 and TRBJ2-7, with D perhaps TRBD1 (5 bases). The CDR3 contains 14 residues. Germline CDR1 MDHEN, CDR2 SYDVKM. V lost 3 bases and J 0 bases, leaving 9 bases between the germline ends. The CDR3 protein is CASSFWGSSYEQYF. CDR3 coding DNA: TGTGCCAGCAGTTTTTGGGGCAGCTCCTACGAGCAGTACTTC.

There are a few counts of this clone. CDR3 bases: TGTGCCAGCAGCCCCGGGACAGAATCCTACGAGCAGTACTTC. Its protein is CASSPGTESYEQYF. V is TRBV9 and J is TRBJ2-7; 7 bases are a match to TRBD1. From germline, CDR1 is SGDLS and CDR2 YYNGEE. This CDR3 contains 14 residues. After removal of 4 bases from V and 1 base from J, the junction contained 5 bases not matched to a gene.

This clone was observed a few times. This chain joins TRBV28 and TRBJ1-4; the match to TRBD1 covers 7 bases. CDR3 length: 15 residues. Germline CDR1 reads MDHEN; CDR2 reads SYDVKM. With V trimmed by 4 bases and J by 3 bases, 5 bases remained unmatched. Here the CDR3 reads CASSSRGAPNEKLFF. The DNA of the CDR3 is TGTGCCAGCAGTTCCAGGGGGGCGCCTAATGAAAAACTGTTTTTT.

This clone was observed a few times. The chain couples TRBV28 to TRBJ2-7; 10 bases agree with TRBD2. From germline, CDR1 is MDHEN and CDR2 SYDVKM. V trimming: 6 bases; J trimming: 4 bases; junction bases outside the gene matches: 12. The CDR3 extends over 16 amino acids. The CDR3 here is CASRSRRGAGGYEQYF. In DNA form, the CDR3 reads TGTGCCAGCAGGTCCCGCCGGGGAGCGGGAGGGTACGAGCAGTACTTC. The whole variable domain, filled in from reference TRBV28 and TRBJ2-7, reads DVKVTQSSRYLVKRTGEKVFLECVQDMDHENMFWYRQDPGLGLRLIYFSYDVKMKEKGDIPEGYSVSREKKERFSLILESASTNQTSMYLCASRSRRGAGGYEQYFGPGTRLTVT.

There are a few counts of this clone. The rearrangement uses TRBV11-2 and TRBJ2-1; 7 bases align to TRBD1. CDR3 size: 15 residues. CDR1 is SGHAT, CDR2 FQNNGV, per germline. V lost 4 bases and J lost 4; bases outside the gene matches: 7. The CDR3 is CASSSSGTDYNEQFF. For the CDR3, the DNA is TGTGCCAGCAGCTCATCCGGGACAGATTACAATGAGCAGTTCTTC. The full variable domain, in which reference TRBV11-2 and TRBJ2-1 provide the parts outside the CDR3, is EAGVAQSPRYKIIEKRQSVAFWCNPISGHATLYWYQQILGQGPKLLIQFQNNGVVDDSQLPKDRFSAERLKGVDSTLKIQPAKLEDSAVYLCASSSSGTDYNEQFFGPGTRLTVL.

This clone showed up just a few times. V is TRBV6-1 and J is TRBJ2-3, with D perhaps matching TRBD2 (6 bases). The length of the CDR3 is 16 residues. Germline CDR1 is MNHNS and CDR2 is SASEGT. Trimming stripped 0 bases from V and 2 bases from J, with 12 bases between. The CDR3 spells CASSEAVTSYTDTQYF. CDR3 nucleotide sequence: TGTGCCAGCAGTGAAGCGGTAACTAGCTACACAGATACGCAGTATTTT.

This CDR3 reads CASNLAVDRYEQYF. The CDR3 nucleotides read TGTGCCAGCAACCTAGCGGTCGACAGGTACGAGCAGTACTTC. The J gene is TRBJ2-7, the V gene TRBV28, with D tentatively TRBD2 (7 bases). The CDR3 extends over 14 amino acids. Trimming shortened V by 7 bases and J by 4 bases, and 17 bases separated the two germline ends. CDR1 MDHEN and CDR2 SYDVKM come from the germline V gene.

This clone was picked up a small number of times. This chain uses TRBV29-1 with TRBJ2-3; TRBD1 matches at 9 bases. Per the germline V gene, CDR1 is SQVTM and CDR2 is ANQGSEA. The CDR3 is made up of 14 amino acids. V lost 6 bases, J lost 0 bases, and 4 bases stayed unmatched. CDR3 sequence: CSVSGTGSTDTQYF. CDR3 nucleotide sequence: TGCAGCGTGTCCGGGACAGGGAGCACAGATACGCAGTATTTT.

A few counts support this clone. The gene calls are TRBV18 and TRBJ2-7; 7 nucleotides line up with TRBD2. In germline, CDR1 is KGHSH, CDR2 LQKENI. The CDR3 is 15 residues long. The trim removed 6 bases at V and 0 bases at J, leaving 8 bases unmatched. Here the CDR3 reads CASSPLAASSYEQYF. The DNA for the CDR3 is TGTGCCAGCTCGCCGCTAGCGGCTAGCTCCTACGAGCAGTACTTC.

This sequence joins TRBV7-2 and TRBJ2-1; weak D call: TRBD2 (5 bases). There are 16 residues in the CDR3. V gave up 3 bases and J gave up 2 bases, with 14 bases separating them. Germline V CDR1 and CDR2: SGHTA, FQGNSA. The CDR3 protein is CASSFISVPTYNEQFF. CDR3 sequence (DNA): TGTGCCAGCAGCTTTATTAGCGTCCCCACCTACAATGAGCAGTTCTTC.

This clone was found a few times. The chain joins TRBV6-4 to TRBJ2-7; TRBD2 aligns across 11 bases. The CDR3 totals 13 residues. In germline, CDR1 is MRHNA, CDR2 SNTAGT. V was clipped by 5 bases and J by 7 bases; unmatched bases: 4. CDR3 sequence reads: CASSKVAGGEQYF. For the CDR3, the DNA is TGTGCCAGCAGTAAAGTAGCGGGAGGGGAGCAGTACTTC.

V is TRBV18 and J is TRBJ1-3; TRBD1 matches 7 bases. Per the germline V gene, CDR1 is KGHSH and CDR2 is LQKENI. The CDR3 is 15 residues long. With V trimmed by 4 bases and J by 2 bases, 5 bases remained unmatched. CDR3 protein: CASSHDQGAGNTIYF. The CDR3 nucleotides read TGTGCCAGCTCACACGACCAGGGGGCTGGAAACACCATATATTTT.

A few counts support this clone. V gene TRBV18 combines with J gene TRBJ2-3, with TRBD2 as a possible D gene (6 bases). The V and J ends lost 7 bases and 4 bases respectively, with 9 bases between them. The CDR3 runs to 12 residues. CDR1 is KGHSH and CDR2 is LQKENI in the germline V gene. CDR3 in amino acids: CASWPGADTQYF. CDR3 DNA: TGTGCCAGCTGGCCGGGAGCAGATACGCAGTATTTT.

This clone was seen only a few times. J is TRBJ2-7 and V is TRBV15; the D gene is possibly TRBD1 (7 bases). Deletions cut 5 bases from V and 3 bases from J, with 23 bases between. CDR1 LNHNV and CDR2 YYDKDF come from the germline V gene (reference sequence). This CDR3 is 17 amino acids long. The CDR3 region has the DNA TGTGCCACCAGCCCCCTGGGGGCGGGACAGAGAGACTACGAGCAGTACTTC. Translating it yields CATSPLGAGQRDYEQYF.

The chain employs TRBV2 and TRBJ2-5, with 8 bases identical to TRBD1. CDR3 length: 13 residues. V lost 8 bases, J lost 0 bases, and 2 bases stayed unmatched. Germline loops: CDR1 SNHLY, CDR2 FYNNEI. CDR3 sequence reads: CASRTGHQETQYF. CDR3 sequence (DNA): TGTGCCAGCCGGACAGGGCACCAAGAGACCCAGTACTTC.